A single sample is the source of the 10 T cell receptor beta chains below, sequenced in a study of T cell responses to AZD1222 COVID-19 vaccine. The table came from immunoSEQ multiplex PCR; TCRdb's copy has only in-frame clones and leaves some out. The top ten hold approximately 2% of the sample, which has 120,000 to 150,000 clones, roughly 91% seen once. This sample comprised peripheral blood, obtained on day 0 of AZD1222 vaccination. These TCRs come from an adult in good health.

This rearrangement joins TRBV11-2 to TRBJ1-2; D unclear. Trimming pared 1 base from V and 4 bases from J, leaving 16 bases between. CDR3 size: 16 residues. CDR1 is SGHAT, CDR2 FQNNGV, per germline. The CDR3 spells CASSLGLGSAGYGYTF. The DNA for the CDR3 is TGTGCCAGCAGCTTAGGATTAGGCAGCGCGGGCTATGGCTACACCTTC.

The rearrangement links TRBV5-4 to TRBJ2-1, with D unclear. Germline loops: CDR1 SGHNT, CDR2 YYREEE (reference sequence). Trimming shortened V by 4 bases and J by 4 bases, and 9 bases separated the two germline ends. The CDR3 length is 13 residues. The CDR3 protein is CASSPDGYNEQFF. The CDR3, as DNA: TGTGCCAGCAGCCCGGACGGATACAATGAGCAGTTCTTC.

The chain is built from TRBV4-1 and TRBJ2-6; D gene unclear. The CDR3 loop spans 15 amino acids. Trimming took 4 bases from V and 0 from J, leaving 7 bases between them. The germline gives CDR1 MGHRA, CDR2 YSYEKL. CDR3 residues: CASSPPDSGANVLTF. The CDR3 DNA reads as TGCGCCAGCAGCCCCCCGGACTCTGGGGCCAACGTCCTGACTTTC.

The chain links TRBV27 to TRBJ2-7; 9 nucleotides match TRBD1. Germline V gene lookup returns CDR1 MNHEY and CDR2 SMNVEV (reference sequence). This CDR3 comprises 12 residues. Trimming at V came to 5 bases and at J to 7 bases, leaving 3 bases not matched to a gene. The CDR3 is CASSETGGEQYF. The CDR3 region has the DNA TGTGCCAGCAGTGAGACAGGGGGTGAGCAGTACTTC.

This sequence joins TRBV7-9 and TRBJ2-3; 7 bases align to TRBD2. The CDR3 extends over 15 amino acids. The germline V gene has CDR1 SEHNR and CDR2 FQNEAQ (reference sequence). Trimming took 2 bases from V and 4 from J; bases not matched to a gene: 6. CDR3 sequence reads: CASSLSGDASDTQYF. In DNA, the CDR3 is TGTGCCAGCAGCTTAAGCGGGGACGCCTCAGATACGCAGTATTTT.

The genes are TRBV4-1 and TRBJ1-2; no definite D call. The germline V gene encodes CDR1 MGHRA and CDR2 YSYEKL. The CDR3 is 14 residues long. Trimming shortened V by 1 base and J by 7 bases, and 13 bases separated the two germline ends. The CDR3 region is CASSQGRASGGYTF. DNA for the CDR3: TGCGCCAGCAGCCAAGGCCGGGCCTCGGGTGGCTACACCTTC.

This chain links TRBV5-1 with TRBJ1-2; D uncertain. This CDR3 is built from 12 residues. Deletions cut 0 bases from V and 7 bases from J, with 7 bases between. Germline-derived CDR1 and CDR2 are SGHRS and YFSETQ. The CDR3 DNA reads TGCGCCAGCAGCTTGGTGGGTTTTGGCTACACCTTC. This gives the protein CASSLVGFGYTF.

This chain connects TRBV11-3 to TRBJ2-5; the D is unclear. The germline V and J ends were trimmed by 5 bases and 3 bases, with 10 bases remaining between them. The germline gives CDR1 SGHNT, CDR2 YENEEA. The length of the CDR3 is 13 residues. The DNA of the CDR3 is TGTGCCAGCAGCGCCACGAGGAAAGAGACCCAGTACTTC. Translation: CASSATRKETQYF. The full variable domain, completed using reference TRBV11-3 and TRBJ2-5, is EAGVVQSPRYKIIEKKQPVAFWCNPISGHNTLYWYLQNLGQGPELLIRYENEEAVDDSQLPKDRFSAERLKGVDSTLKIQPAELGDSAVYLCASSATRKETQYFGPGTRLLVL.

This rearrangement joins TRBV23-1 to TRBJ1-2; D remains unclear. TRBV23-1 is recorded as an ORF, its role being uncertain. The V and J ends lost 0 bases and 4 bases respectively, with 18 bases between them. This CDR3 is built from 17 residues. The CDR3 is CASSQSFTETNFYGYTF. As DNA, the CDR3 is TGCGCCAGCAGTCAATCTTTTACAGAGACCAACTTCTATGGCTACACCTTC.

V gene TRBV5-1 combines with J gene TRBJ1-5; the match to TRBD1 covers 12 bases. Germline CDR1 and CDR2: SGHRS and YFSETQ. The CDR3 is made up of 15 amino acids. Trimming cost V 6 bases and J 5 bases; bases outside gene matches: 6. The CDR3 region has the DNA TGCGCCAGCAAGTCCGGGACAGGGGGCGATCAGCCCCAGCATTTT. It encodes CASKSGTGGDQPQHF.